This TCR beta chain comes out of a study of blood T cell repertoires in COVID-19. Study in general: Italy, Spain and the United States were the sources of the convalescent and acute COVID-19 samples. T cells, B-cell-depleted T cells, or PBMCs supplied cDNA or gDNA.

Profiled with immunoSEQ multiplex PCR; TCRdb holds only in-frame clones, not every one. The profile shows some 250,000 clones, roughly 79% of them singletons. Germline V gene lookup returns CDR1 SGHTA and CDR2 FQGTGA. CDR3 length: 12 residues. V gave up 6 bases and J gave up 14 bases; unmatched junction bases: 10. Patients from Seattle were sampled longitudinally, starting during active infection. The TCR comes from a woman older than 75 with COVID-19, enrolled during active disease. Sequencing used peripheral blood. The V and J genes are TRBV7-3 and TRBJ2-3; 8 bases line up with TRBD1. The CDR3 DNA reads TGTGCCAGCAGTCGTCGACAGGGGAGACTGTATTTT. Amino acids: CASSRRQGRLYF.